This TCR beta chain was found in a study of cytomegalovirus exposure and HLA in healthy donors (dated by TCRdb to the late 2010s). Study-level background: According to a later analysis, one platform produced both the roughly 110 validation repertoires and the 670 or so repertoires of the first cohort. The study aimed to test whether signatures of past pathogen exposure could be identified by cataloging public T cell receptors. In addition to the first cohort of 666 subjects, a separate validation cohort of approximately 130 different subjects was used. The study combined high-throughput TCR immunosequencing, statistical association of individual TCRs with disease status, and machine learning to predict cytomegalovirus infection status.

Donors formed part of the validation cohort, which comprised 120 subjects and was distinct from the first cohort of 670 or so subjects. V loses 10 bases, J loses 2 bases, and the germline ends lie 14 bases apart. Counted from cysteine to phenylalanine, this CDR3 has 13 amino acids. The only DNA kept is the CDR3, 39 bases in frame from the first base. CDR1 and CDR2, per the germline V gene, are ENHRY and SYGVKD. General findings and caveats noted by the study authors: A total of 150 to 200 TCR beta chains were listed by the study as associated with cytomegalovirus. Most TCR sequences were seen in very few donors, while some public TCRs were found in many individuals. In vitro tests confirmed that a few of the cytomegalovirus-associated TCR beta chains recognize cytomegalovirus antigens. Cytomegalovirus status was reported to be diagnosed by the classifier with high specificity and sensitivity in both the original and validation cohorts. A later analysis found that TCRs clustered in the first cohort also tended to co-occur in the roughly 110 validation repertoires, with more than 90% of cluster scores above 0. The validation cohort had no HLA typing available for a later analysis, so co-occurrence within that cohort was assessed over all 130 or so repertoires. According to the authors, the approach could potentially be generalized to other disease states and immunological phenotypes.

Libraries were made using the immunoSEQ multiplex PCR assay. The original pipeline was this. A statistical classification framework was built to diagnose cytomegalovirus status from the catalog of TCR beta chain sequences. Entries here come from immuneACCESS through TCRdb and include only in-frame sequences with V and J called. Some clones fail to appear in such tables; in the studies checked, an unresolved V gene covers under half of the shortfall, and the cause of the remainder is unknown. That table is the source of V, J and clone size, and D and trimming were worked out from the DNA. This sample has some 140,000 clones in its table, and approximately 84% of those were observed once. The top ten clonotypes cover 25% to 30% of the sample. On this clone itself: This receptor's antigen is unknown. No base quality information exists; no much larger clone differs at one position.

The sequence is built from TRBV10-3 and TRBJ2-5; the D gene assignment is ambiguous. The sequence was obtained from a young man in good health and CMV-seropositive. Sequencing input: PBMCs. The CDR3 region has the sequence CATCAAEQETQYF. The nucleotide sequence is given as TGTGCCACTTGCGCGGCGGAACAAGAGACCCAGTACTTC.